This T cell receptor (beta chain) was recorded in a study of chemoradiotherapy in HPV16-positive cancers. Study context: Candidate HPV-specific T-cell clones and common TCR motifs came from functional assays in two HPV16-positive patients. General study results and limits: The functional HPV-specific definition rests on just a couple of HPV16-positive patients. Non-HPV-specific T cells did not expand in tumors during treatment, whereas candidate HPV-specific clones and E7-related motifs did.

With regard to this clone: No antigen is known for it.

Repertoires were sampled repeatedly during chemoradiotherapy. The J segment lost 2 bases and the V segment lost 3 bases, leaving 2 bases of the junction unmatched. Per germline, CDR1 SEHNR and CDR2 FQNEAQ (reference sequence). The CDR3 is 15 residues long. Produced via immunoSEQ multiplex PCR; TCRdb's table is partial and in-frame only. Of over a thousand clones detected, about 92% appear once; the ten largest clones hold more than 6.5%. The specimen was tumor tissue, collected from a patient who underwent chemoradiotherapy. The chain links TRBV7-9 to TRBJ2-1, with TRBD2 matching 9 bases. The source is a human donor with HPV-associated anogenital cancer. In DNA form, the CDR3 reads TGTGCCAGCAGCTTGCGCGGGGGGGCCTACAATGAGCAGTTCTTC. It specifies CASSLRGGAYNEQFF.